These T cell receptor beta chains were read from a single sample in a study of technical replicates of blood from a few donors. The method was immunoSEQ multiplex PCR; TCRdb's version includes in-frame clones alone and lacks a portion of them. Of 9,500 to 15,000 clones in the sample, approximately 94% were seen once. What was sequenced was PBMCs. Receptor source: a human donor in good health. The CDR3 runs from the conserved cysteine through the conserved F or W.

J gene | V gene | CDR3 protein
TRBJ2-3 | TRBV23-1 | CASSLQPGLAFPDTQYF
TRBJ1-3 | TRBV11-3 | CASSQGASSGNTIYF
TRBJ2-2 | TRBV6-1 | CASRSWGPNTGELFF
TRBJ2-3 | TRBV5-1 | CASSLGASGSTDTQYF
TRBJ1-5 | TRBV27 | CASSPLNWALSNQPQHF
TRBJ2-7 | TRBV6-5 | CASTSTSGTYEQYF
TRBJ1-4 | TRBV18 | CASTRDSTNEKLFF
TRBJ1-1 | TRBV11-2 | CASRWAEDTEAFF
TRBJ2-7 | TRBV12-1 | CASNTLSDRAYEQYF
TRBJ2-2 | TRBV6-1 | CASRTASGDTGELFF
TRBJ2-7 | TRBV13 | CASSNRDRGLYEQYF
TRBJ2-5 | TRBV5-4 | CASSSDSYQYF
TRBJ2-3 | TRBV5-1 | CASSFPGEDTQYF
TRBJ2-7 | TRBV6-5 | CATGLDRYEQYF
TRBJ1-2 | TRBV6-1 | CASSEIGVNGYTF
TRBJ2-7 | TRBV7-9 | CASSLAVTRYEQYF
TRBJ2-1 | TRBV27 | CASSSGLAGGYEQFF
TRBJ2-1 | TRBV4-1 | CASSLSSGGYNEQFF
TRBJ1-4 | TRBV6-1 | CASTRGQTNEKLFF
TRBJ1-5 | TRBV28 | CASSLSQGALNQPQHF
TRBJ1-4 | TRBV20-1 | CSATGSEKLFF
TRBJ1-1 | TRBV19 | CASGFDGAGDTEAFF
TRBJ2-7 | TRBV6-5 | CASSYGREGYEQYF
TRBJ1-5 | TRBV30 | CAWSLGVRNQPQHF
TRBJ2-3 | TRBV5-1 | CASSQSTGSTDTQYF
TRBJ2-1 | TRBV6-6 | CASSPHSVNTYNEQFF
TRBJ1-5 | TRBV6-1 | CASSGQGGGNQPQHF
TRBJ2-7 | TRBV5-1 | CASSAGTSGSYEQYF
TRBJ1-1 | TRBV29-1 | CSAGPRTSQMNTEAFF
TRBJ2-1 | TRBV11-3 | CASSLALAGGPRSYNEQFF
TRBJ1-2 | TRBV7-2 | CASSLVGGAGGYTF
TRBJ1-2 | TRBV28 | CAGGQGDYGYTF
TRBJ2-6 | TRBV4-1 | CASSQDSGGSGANVLTF
TRBJ2-7 | TRBV7-9 | CASSPGQGRAITYEQYF
TRBJ2-3 | TRBV11-3 | CASSSGTATDTQYF
TRBJ1-1 | TRBV5-1 | CASSYGQGVANTEAFF
TRBJ2-2 | TRBV11-1 | CASSLRRAVGELFF
TRBJ2-6 | TRBV6-5 | CASLSTAGANVLTF
TRBJ1-2 | TRBV7-8 | CASSLPGDYGYTF
TRBJ2-5 | TRBV11-1 | CASSQGTSGVYQETQYF
TRBJ2-7 | TRBV9 | CASSVDLGPYEQYF
TRBJ1-5 | TRBV29-1 | CSVDVSGTGGQPQHF
TRBJ1-2 | TRBV6-1 | CASSERRGLKPSRFILYYGYTF
TRBJ2-3 | TRBV6-1 | CASRGGGPTDTQYF
TRBJ2-3 | TRBV18 | CASSPRTSGTDTQYF
TRBJ2-7 | TRBV11-2 | CASSWTSTGDEQYF
TRBJ2-3 | TRBV5-5 | CASSSRGADTQYF
TRBJ1-5 | TRBV15 | CATSRGQGPGQPQHF
TRBJ2-7 | TRBV30 | CAWSRAYYEQYF
TRBJ2-7 | TRBV9 | CASSAPHGLAGARYFYEQYF
TRBJ1-1 | TRBV18 | CASSPSRDRGTEAFF